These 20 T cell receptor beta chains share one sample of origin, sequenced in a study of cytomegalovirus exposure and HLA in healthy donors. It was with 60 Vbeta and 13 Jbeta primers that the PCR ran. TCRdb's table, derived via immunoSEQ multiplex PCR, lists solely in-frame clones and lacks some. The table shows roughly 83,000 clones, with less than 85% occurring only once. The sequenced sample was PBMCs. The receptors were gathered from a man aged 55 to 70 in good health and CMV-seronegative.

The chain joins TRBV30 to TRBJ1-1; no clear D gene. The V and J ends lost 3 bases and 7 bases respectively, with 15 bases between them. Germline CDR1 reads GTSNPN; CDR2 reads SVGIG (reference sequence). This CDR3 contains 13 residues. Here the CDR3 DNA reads TGTGCCTGGAGACGCATCCGGGAAGGTGAAGCTTTCTTT. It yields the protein CAWRRIREGEAFF.

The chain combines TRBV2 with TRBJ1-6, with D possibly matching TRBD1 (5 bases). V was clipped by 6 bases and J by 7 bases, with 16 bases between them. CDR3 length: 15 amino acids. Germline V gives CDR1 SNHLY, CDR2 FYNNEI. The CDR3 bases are TGTGCCAGCAGAGCCGCCGGGGGAGGCAATTCACCCCTCCACTTT. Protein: CASRAAGGGNSPLHF.

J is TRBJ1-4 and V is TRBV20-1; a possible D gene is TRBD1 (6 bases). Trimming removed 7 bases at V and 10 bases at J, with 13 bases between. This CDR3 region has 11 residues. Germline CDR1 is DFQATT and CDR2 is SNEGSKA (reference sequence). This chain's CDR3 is CSVAQGSKLFF. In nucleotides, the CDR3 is TGCAGTGTCGCACAGGGATCAAAACTGTTTTTT.

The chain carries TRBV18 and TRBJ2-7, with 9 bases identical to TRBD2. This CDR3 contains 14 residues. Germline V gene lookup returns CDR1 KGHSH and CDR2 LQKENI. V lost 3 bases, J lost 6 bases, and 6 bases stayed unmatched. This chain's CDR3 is CASSPGLAKSEQYF. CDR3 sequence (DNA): TGTGCCAGCTCACCCGGACTAGCGAAGAGCGAGCAGTACTTC.

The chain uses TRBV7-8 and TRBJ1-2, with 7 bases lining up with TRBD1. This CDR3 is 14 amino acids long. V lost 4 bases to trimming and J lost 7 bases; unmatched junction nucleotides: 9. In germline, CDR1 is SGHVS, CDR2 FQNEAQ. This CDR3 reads CASSYDRVGIGYTF. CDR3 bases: TGTGCCAGCAGCTACGACAGGGTAGGGATTGGCTACACCTTC.

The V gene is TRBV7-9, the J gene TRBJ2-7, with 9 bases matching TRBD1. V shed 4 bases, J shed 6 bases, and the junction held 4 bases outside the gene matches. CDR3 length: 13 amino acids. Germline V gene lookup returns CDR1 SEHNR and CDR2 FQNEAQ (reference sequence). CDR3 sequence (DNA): TGTGCCAGCAGCTATACAGGGGGCGCCGAGCAGTACTTC. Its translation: CASSYTGGAEQYF.

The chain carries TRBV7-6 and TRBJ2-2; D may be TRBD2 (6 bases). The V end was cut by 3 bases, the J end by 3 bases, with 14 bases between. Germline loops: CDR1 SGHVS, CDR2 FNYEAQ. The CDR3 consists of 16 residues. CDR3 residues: CASSLREEGYTGELFF. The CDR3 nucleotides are TGTGCCAGCAGCTTGAGGGAGGAAGGGTACACCGGGGAGCTGTTTTTT.

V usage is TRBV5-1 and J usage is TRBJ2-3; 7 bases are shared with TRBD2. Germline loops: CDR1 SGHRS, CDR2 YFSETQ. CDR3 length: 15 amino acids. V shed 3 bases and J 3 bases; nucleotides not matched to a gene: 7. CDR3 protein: CASSWGGLGTDTQYF. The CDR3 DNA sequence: TGCGCCAGCAGCTGGGGGGGTTTGGGGACAGATACGCAGTATTTT.

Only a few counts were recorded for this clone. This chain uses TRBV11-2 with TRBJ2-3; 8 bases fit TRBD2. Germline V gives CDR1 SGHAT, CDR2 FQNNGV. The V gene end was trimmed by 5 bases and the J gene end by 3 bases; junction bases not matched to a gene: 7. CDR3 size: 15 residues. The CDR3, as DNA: TGTGCCAGCAGCCCGTGGACTAGCAGGACAGATACGCAGTATTTT. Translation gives CASSPWTSRTDTQYF.

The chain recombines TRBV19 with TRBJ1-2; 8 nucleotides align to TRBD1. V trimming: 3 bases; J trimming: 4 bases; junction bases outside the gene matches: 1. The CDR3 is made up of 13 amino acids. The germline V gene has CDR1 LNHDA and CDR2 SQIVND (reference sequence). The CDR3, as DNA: TGTGCCAGTAGTATCGACAGGGGCTATGGCTACACCTTC. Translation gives CASSIDRGYGYTF.

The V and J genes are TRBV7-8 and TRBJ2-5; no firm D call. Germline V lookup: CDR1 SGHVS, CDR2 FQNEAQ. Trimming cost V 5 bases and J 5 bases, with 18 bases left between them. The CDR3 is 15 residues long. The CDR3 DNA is TGTGCCAGCAGCACCCCCACTGATCCTGAGGAGACCCAGTACTTC. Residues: CASSTPTDPEETQYF.

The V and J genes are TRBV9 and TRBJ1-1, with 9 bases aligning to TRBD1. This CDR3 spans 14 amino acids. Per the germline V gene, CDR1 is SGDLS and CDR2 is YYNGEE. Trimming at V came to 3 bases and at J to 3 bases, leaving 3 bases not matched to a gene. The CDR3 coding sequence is TGTGCCAGCAGCGGACAGGGGGTGGACACTGAAGCTTTCTTT. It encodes CASSGQGVDTEAFF.

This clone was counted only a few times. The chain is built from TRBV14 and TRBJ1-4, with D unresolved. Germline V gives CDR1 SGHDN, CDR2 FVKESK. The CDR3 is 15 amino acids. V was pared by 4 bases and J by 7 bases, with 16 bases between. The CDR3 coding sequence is TGTGCCAGCAGCCTAACGGGAGGAAAAGGTGAAAAACTGTTTTTT. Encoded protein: CASSLTGGKGEKLFF.

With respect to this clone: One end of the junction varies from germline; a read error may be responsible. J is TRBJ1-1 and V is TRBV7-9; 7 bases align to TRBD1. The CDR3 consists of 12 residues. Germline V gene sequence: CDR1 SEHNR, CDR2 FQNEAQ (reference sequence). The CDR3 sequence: CSSMRGQAEAFF. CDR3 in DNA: TGTTCCAGCATGAGGGGGCAAGCTGAAGCTTTCTTT. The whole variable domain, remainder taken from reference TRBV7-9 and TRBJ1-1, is DTGVSQNPRHKITKRGQNVTFRCDPISEHNRLYWYRQTLGQGPEFLTYFQNEAQLEKSRLLSDRFSAERPKGSFSTLEIQRTEQGDSAMYLCSSMRGQAEAFFGQGTRLTVV.

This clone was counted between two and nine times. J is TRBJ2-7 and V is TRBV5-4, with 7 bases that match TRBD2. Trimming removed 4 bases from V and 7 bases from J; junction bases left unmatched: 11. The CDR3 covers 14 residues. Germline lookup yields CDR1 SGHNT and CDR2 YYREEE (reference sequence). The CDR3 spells CASSLLANLGEQYF. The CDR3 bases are TGTGCCAGCAGCCTACTAGCGAACCTTGGGGAGCAGTACTTC.

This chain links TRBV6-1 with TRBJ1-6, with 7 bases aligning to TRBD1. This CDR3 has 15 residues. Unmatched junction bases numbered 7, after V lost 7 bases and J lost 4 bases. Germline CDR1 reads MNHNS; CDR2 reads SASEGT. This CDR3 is CASTLEGQYNSPLHF. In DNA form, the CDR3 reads TGTGCCAGCACCCTCGAGGGACAGTATAATTCACCCCTCCACTTT.

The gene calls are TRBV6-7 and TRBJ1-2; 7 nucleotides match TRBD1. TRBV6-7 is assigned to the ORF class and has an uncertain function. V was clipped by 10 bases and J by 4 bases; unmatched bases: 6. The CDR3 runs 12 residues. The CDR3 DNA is TGTGCCAACGGGACAGCCCTCTATGGCTACACCTTC. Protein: CANGTALYGYTF.

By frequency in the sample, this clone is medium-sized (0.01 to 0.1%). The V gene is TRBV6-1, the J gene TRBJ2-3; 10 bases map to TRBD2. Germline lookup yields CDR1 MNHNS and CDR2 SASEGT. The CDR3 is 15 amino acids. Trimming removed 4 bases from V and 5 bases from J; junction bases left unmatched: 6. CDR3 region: CASSGASGGGDTQYF. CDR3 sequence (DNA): TGTGCCAGCAGTGGGGCTAGCGGGGGTGGAGATACGCAGTATTTT.

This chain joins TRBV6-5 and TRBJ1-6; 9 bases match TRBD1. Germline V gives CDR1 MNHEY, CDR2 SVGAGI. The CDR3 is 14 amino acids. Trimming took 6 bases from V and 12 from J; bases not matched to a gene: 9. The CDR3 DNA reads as TGTGCCAGCAGCCTGGGACAGGGCAGGGGACCCCTCCACTTT. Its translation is CASSLGQGRGPLHF.

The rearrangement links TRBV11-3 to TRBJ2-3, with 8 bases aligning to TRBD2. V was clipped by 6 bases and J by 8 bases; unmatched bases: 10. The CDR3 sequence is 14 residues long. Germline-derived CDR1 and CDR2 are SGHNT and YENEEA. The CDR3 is CASSSGGAPGTQYF. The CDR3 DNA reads TGTGCCAGCAGTTCGGGGGGGGCGCCGGGTACGCAGTATTTT.